This T cell receptor beta chain was captured in a study of cytomegalovirus exposure and HLA in healthy donors. Study overall: The roughly 670 first-cohort repertoires shared a platform with the approximately 110 validation repertoires, as reported in a later analysis. General observations from the study: Reports credit the classifier with highly specific, highly sensitive diagnosis of cytomegalovirus status. According to the study, 160 or so TCR beta chains were cytomegalovirus-associated.

Sequenced by immunoSEQ multiplex PCR; TCRdb stores in-frame clones only, minus some. The data contain approximately 260,000 clones, around 86% of them seen just once; the ten biggest clones take up about 1.2%. Notes on this clone: No antigen is known for it.

The V and J ends lost 3 bases and 3 bases, in that order; junction bases with no gene match: 2. The germline V gene has CDR1 LNHDA and CDR2 SQIVND (reference sequence). The CDR3 length is 14 residues. This chain connects TRBV19 to TRBJ2-5; TRBD1 agrees at 9 bases. The sequenced sample consisted of PBMCs. This TCR was recovered from a woman aged 25-40 years in good health and CMV-seropositive. The CDR3 here is CASSIGTGKETQYF. Written as DNA, the CDR3 is TGTGCCAGTAGTATTGGGACAGGGAAAGAGACCCAGTACTTC.